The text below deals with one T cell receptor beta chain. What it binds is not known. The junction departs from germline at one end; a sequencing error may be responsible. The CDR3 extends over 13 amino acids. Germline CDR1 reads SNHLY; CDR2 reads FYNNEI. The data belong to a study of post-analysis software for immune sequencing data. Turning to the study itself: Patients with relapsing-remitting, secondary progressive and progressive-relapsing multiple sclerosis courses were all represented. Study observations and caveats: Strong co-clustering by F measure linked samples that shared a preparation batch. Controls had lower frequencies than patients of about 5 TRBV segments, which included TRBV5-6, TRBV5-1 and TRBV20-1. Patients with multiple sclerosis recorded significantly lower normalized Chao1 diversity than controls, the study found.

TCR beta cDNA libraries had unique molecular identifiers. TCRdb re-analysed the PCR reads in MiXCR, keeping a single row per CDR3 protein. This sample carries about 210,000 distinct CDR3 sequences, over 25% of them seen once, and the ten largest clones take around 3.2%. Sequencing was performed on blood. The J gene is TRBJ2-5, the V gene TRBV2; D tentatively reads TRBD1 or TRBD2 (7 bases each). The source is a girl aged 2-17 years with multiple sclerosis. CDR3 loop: CTSRGGQSNPQYF. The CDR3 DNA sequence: TGTACCAGCAGGGGGGGCCAAAGCAATCCGCAGTACTTC.